The rows below give T cell receptor beta chains drawn from one sample of a study of T-cell reconstitution after alpha-beta-depleted transplantation in children. Each CDR3 protein is one row after TCRdb ran MiXCR on the PCR reads. The table includes 140,000 to 150,000 distinct CDR3 sequences, roughly 9% detected once. This specimen consisted of PBMCs, mostly from graft donor cells, obtained 180 days after TCRalphabeta/CD19-depleted stem cell transplant. These receptors were taken from a female patient aged 2-15 years who had a stem cell transplant for congenital amegakaryocytic thrombocytopenia, so the T cells may come from the graft donor. Each CDR3 is given without its conserved first and last residue. The order of the fields is J gene, V gene, CDR3 protein.

J: TRBJ1-4; V: TRBV9; CDR3: ASTLNDATNEKLF
J: TRBJ1-6; V: TRBV5-1; CDR3: ASSFDSQNSPLH
J: TRBJ2-1; V: TRBV20-1; CDR3: SAYPGLAGDNEQF
J: TRBJ2-7; V: TRBV6-5; CDR3: ASSYLGTRAYEQY
J: TRBJ1-3; V: TRBV6-4; CDR3: ASSVLVDSGNTIY
J: TRBJ2-7; V: TRBV18; CDR3: ASSSDKDRFTYEQY
J: TRBJ2-1; V: TRBV15; CDR3: ATSRSKGRLYNEQF
J: TRBJ2-7; V: TRBV12-3/TRBV12-4; CDR3: ASRLASSYEQY
J: TRBJ2-5; V: TRBV7-2; CDR3: ASSLALAGGQETQY
J: TRBJ2-1; V: TRBV6-2/TRBV6-3; CDR3: ASSYGTTSGEQF
J: TRBJ2-1; V: TRBV10-3; CDR3: AIKERNEQF
J: TRBJ2-2; V: TRBV9; CDR3: ASSVASSGTGELF
J: TRBJ2-7; V: TRBV5-1; CDR3: ASSLGVSSDEQY
J: TRBJ2-7; V: TRBV29-1; CDR3: SVDQGFREQY
J: TRBJ2-2; V: TRBV3-1; CDR3: ASSQVLRHTSTGELF
J: TRBJ2-1; V: TRBV12-3/TRBV12-4; CDR3: ASSLVNNNEQF
J: TRBJ2-5; V: TRBV24-1; CDR3: ATSVSGSKVETQY
J: TRBJ2-3; V: TRBV4-1; CDR3: ASSQDNTLLAEEVDTQY
J: TRBJ2-5; V: TRBV4-2; CDR3: ASSQGGEETQY
J: TRBJ2-1; V: TRBV10-1; CDR3: ASSPGLAGVLYNEQF
J: TRBJ1-6; V: TRBV5-1; CDR3: ASSFRWLESPLH
J: TRBJ2-3; V: TRBV7-2; CDR3: ASRPLGTSTDTQY
J: TRBJ2-1; V: TRBV6-2/TRBV6-3; CDR3: ASPRSCSYNEEF
J: TRBJ2-7; V: TRBV20-1; CDR3: SATPGQHYEQY
J: TRBJ2-3; V: TRBV10-3; CDR3: AISESKGSTDTQY
J: TRBJ1-2; V: TRBV12-3/TRBV12-4; CDR3: ASSFPWGGGYT
J: TRBJ1-1; V: TRBV20-1; CDR3: SPNAPGSENTEAF
J: TRBJ2-2; V: TRBV4-3; CDR3: ASSQSYRAGELF
J: TRBJ2-1; V: TRBV20-1; CDR3: SGGLAGGDEQF
J: TRBJ1-5; V: TRBV27; CDR3: ASSSQGYSNQPQH
J: TRBJ2-3; V: TRBV4-1; CDR3: ASSQWGSGSVTDTQY
J: TRBJ2-2; V: TRBV11-1; CDR3: ASSLRVTGELF
J: TRBJ1-6; V: TRBV10-2; CDR3: ASSDLNYNSPLH
J: TRBJ1-5; V: TRBV28; CDR3: ASVQGAQPQH
J: TRBJ2-5; V: TRBV15; CDR3: ATSRGNTGVETQY
J: TRBJ1-1; V: TRBV29-1; CDR3: SVEPAQGKYTEAF
J: TRBJ2-7; V: TRBV18; CDR3: ASSQGTYEQY
J: TRBJ2-2; V: TRBV24-1; CDR3: ATSDFESANTGELF
J: TRBJ2-7; V: TRBV10-3; CDR3: AISLGTGGNEQY
J: TRBJ2-7; V: TRBV18; CDR3: ASSPPTDREKQY
J: TRBJ1-2; V: TRBV20-1; CDR3: SVAHPPYGYT
J: TRBJ2-5; V: TRBV20-1; CDR3: SANPVDSRGQDQETQY
J: TRBJ1-6; V: TRBV20-1; CDR3: SARAGRDSPLH
J: TRBJ1-1; V: TRBV5-1; CDR3: ASSPLGLGKWNTEAF
J: TRBJ1-2; V: TRBV5-1; CDR3: ASSFRSGPIYGYT
J: TRBJ2-7; V: TRBV30; CDR3: AWSPGQGRVRYEQY
J: TRBJ2-4; V: TRBV24-1; CDR3: ATSEGAKNIQY
J: TRBJ2-7; V: TRBV7-2; CDR3: ASSLLGQVDDEQY
J: TRBJ2-2; V: TRBV28; CDR3: ASSPWAGTGELF
J: TRBJ2-2; V: TRBV15; CDR3: ATSRAGGTGKLF
J: TRBJ2-2; V: TRBV5-1; CDR3: ASSVRGGNTGELF
J: TRBJ2-1; V: TRBV7-9; CDR3: ASSSKRTGYNEQF
J: TRBJ2-5; V: TRBV30; CDR3: AWSVPRVQETQY
J: TRBJ1-5; V: TRBV7-2; CDR3: ASSPPGTPNQPQH
J: TRBJ1-1; V: TRBV6-1; CDR3: ASRPLLSNTEAF